The TCR beta chain under discussion was sequenced for a study of shared clonotypes between healthy human individuals. Per germline, CDR1 MNHEY and CDR2 SMNVEV (reference sequence). This CDR3 has 12 amino acids. V was pared by 5 bases and J by 10 bases, with 12 bases between. Overall study results and limits: Estimated richness was generally greater in naive than memory subsets. Clonotype sharing among the donors was expected to vary with sequencing depth.

Of note for this clone: What it recognizes is unknown.

Data came from immunoSEQ multiplex PCR; TCRdb stores just in-frame clones and leaves some out. The data contain some 2.4 million clones, 93% of them singletons. Researchers partitioned CD4+ cells into CD45RA+ naive and CD45RA-negative memory subsets. The chain has TRBV27 and TRBJ2-1; the D gene is possibly TRBD2 (5 bases). What was sequenced was naive CD4+ T cells from PBMCs. Subset here: CD45RA+ positively selected. The sequence came from a man between 18 and 35 years old in good health. Some clones in this sample may be carry-over from other donors' samples. The CDR3 DNA sequence: TGTGCCAGCAGTCCGTCGACGGGGGAGCAGTTCTTC. Translation: CASSPSTGEQFF.